Following are 24 T cell receptor beta chains from one sample sequenced in a study of tumor-infiltrating lymphocytes in localized non-small cell lung cancer. Clones were sequenced by immunoSEQ multiplex PCR, and TCRdb holds only the in-frame ones, with some missing. Of some 15,000 clones in the sample, 70% to 90% were seen once. Sequenced material: uninvolved lung tissue not adjacent to the tumor. Receptors were obtained from a human donor with non-small cell lung cancer.

Only a few counts were recorded for this clone. The chain couples TRBV30 to TRBJ2-7; 9 bases match TRBD1. CDR1 is GTSNPN, CDR2 SVGIG, per germline (reference sequence). The CDR3 is made up of 15 amino acids. Losses at the gene ends were 3 bases for V and 2 bases for J; bases not matched to a gene: 8. CDR3 DNA sequence: TGTGCCTGGAGCGAAGGCCGGACAGGGGCCTACGAGCAGTACTTC. It yields the protein CAWSEGRTGAYEQYF.

This clone was detected only a few times. V is TRBV10-3 and J is TRBJ2-1; TRBD2 aligns across 14 bases. The CDR3 runs 14 residues. The V and J ends lost 6 bases and 7 bases, in that order; junction bases with no gene match: 2. CDR1 and CDR2 from the germline V gene are ENHRY and SYGVKD. The CDR3 sequence is CAISGTSGSNEQFF. In DNA form, the CDR3 reads TGTGCCATCAGCGGGACTAGCGGGAGTAATGAGCAGTTCTTC.

This chain connects TRBV5-6 to TRBJ1-2; 7 bases fit TRBD1. The junction had 6 bases not matched to a gene; V was cut back by 4 bases and J by 9 bases. This CDR3 spans 12 amino acids. From germline, CDR1 is SGHDT and CDR2 YYEEEE. CDR3 region: CASSEGAISYTF. The CDR3 DNA reads as TGTGCCAGCAGCGAGGGGGCAATTAGCTACACCTTC.

V usage is TRBV5-1 and J usage is TRBJ1-4; no firm D call. Trimming took 3 bases from V and 0 from J, leaving 15 bases between them. The CDR3 covers 17 residues. CDR1 and CDR2 from the germline V gene are SGHRS and YFSETQ. CDR3 residues: CASSSDGNPATNEKLFF. The CDR3 region has the DNA TGCGCCAGCAGCTCGGACGGAAACCCCGCAACTAATGAAAAACTGTTTTTT.

The chain has TRBV19 and TRBJ2-3; 7 bases match TRBD1. The CDR3 runs to 14 residues. The germline V gene has CDR1 LNHDA and CDR2 SQIVND (reference sequence). After removal of 5 bases from V and 3 bases from J, the junction contained 5 bases not matched to a gene. The CDR3 nucleotides read TGTGCCAGTAGTCTCACAGGGGCGACAGATACGCAGTATTTT. Amino acids: CASSLTGATDTQYF.

The genes are TRBV2 and TRBJ2-1; 8 bases are shared with TRBD1. Per the germline V gene, CDR1 is SNHLY and CDR2 is FYNNEI. The CDR3 extends over 15 amino acids. J was trimmed by 5 bases and V by 6 bases; bases with no gene match: 9. The CDR3 loop is CASRERTGKHNEQFF. The DNA for the CDR3 is TGTGCCAGCAGGGAAAGGACAGGGAAGCACAATGAGCAGTTCTTC.

The V and J genes are TRBV11-2 and TRBJ1-5, with D perhaps TRBD1 (5 bases). Trimming left V 5 bases short and J 1 base short, with 15 bases between. CDR1 and CDR2 (germline): SGHAT, FQNNGV. This CDR3 has 16 amino acids. The CDR3 region has the DNA TGTGCCAGCAGCCCCCGAGGGGATGGGAGCAATCAGCCCCAGCATTTT. It specifies CASSPRGDGSNQPQHF.

The rearrangement joins TRBV13 to TRBJ2-3; 11 bases fit TRBD2. The CDR3 has 18 amino acids. V dropped 5 bases and J dropped 0; count of bases not matched to a gene: 10. Germline lookup yields CDR1 PRHDT and CDR2 FYEKMQ (reference sequence). DNA of the CDR3: TGTGCCAGCAGCCCCGGGGCTAGCGGGGGGCCTAGCACAGATACGCAGTATTTT. Its protein is CASSPGASGGPSTDTQYF. Full variable domain (outside the CDR3, taken from reference TRBV13 and TRBJ2-3): AAGVIQSPRHLIKEKRETATLKCYPIPRHDTVYWYQQGPGQDPQFLISFYEKMQSDKGSIPDRFSAQQFSDYHSELNMSSLELGDSALYFCASSPGASGGPSTDTQYFGPGTRLTVL.

The chain joins TRBV6-1 to TRBJ1-6, with 9 nucleotides matching TRBD1. Germline-derived CDR1 and CDR2 are MNHNS and SASEGT. After removal of 7 bases from V and 8 bases from J, the junction contained 6 bases not matched to a gene. The CDR3 is 14 amino acids. The CDR3 here is CASTKDRGDSPLHF. The DNA of the CDR3 is TGTGCCAGCACTAAGGACAGGGGTGATTCACCCCTCCACTTT.

The chain links TRBV27 to TRBJ1-4; D perhaps matches TRBD1 (6 bases). The CDR3 is made up of 16 amino acids. Trimming removed 6 bases from V and 8 bases from J, with 22 bases in between. CDR1 is MNHEY and CDR2 is SMNVEV in the germline V gene (reference sequence). The CDR3: CASSPTPGQRREKLFF. In DNA form, the CDR3 reads TGTGCCAGCAGCCCAACCCCAGGACAGAGGAGAGAAAAACTGTTTTTT. Complete variable domain (other parts from reference TRBV27 and TRBJ1-4): EAQVTQNPRYLITVTGKKLTVTCSQNMNHEYMSWYRQDPGLGLRQIYYSMNVEVTDKGDVPEGYKVSRKEKRNFPLILESPSPNQTSLYFCASSPTPGQRREKLFFGSGTQLSVL.

Only a few counts were recorded for this clone. This chain joins TRBV4-2 and TRBJ2-1, with TRBD2 matching over 7 bases. Germline V gene data show CDR1 as LGHNA and CDR2 as YNFKEQ. The CDR3 consists of 19 residues. With 2 bases clipped from V and 4 bases from J, the junction kept 17 bases outside the gene matches. CDR3 nucleotide sequence: TGTGCCAGCAGCCAATTCTTAGGGTATCTAGCGGACGAATACAATGAGCAGTTCTTC. It translates to CASSQFLGYLADEYNEQFF.

This chain connects TRBV4-1 to TRBJ2-5, with D tentatively TRBD1 or TRBD2 (5 bases each). V gave up 4 bases and J gave up 2 bases, with 11 bases separating them. Germline assignment: CDR1 MGHRA and CDR2 YSYEKL. CDR3 length: 14 amino acids. CDR3 sequence reads: CASSPGDLQETQYF. For the CDR3, the DNA is TGCGCCAGCAGCCCCGGGGACCTGCAAGAGACCCAGTACTTC.

This chain joins TRBV30 and TRBJ2-3, with 12 bases lining up with TRBD2. The CDR3 runs 14 residues. The V and J ends lost 0 bases and 6 bases, in that order; junction bases with no gene match: 1. CDR1 GTSNPN and CDR2 SVGIG come from the germline V gene (reference sequence). The CDR3 DNA sequence: TGTGCCTGGAGTGTACTAGCGGGGGGCGATACGCAGTATTTT. Its protein product is CAWSVLAGGDTQYF. Using reference TRBV30 and TRBJ2-3 for the parts outside the CDR3, the full variable domain is SQTIHQWPATLVQPVGSPLSLECTVEGTSNPNLYWYRQAAGRGLQLLFYSVGIGQISSEVPQNLSASRPQDRQFILSSKKLLLSDSGFYLCAWSVLAGGDTQYFGPGTRLTVL.

DNA of the CDR3: TGTGCCAGCAGCTCGGGTGAGCAGTTCTTC. It is translated as CASSSGEQFF. This chain connects TRBV6-6 to TRBJ2-1; D not resolved. V was clipped by 6 bases and J by 9 bases, with 6 bases between them. Per the germline V gene, CDR1 is MNHNY and CDR2 is SVGAGI (reference sequence). There are 10 residues in the CDR3.

This chain joins TRBV11-2 and TRBJ2-1; 8 bases are shared with TRBD2. The germline V gene has CDR1 SGHAT and CDR2 FQNNGV. V lost 4 bases and J lost 5; bases outside the gene matches: 10. This CDR3 contains 16 residues. CDR3 nucleotide sequence: TGTGCCAGCAGCTCGGGGGGGGCCGGGCGGCACAATGAGCAGTTCTTC. This codes for CASSSGGAGRHNEQFF.

V usage is TRBV5-6 and J usage is TRBJ1-4; D perhaps matches TRBD1 (6 bases). The V gene lost 5 bases and the J gene lost 5 bases, with 7 bases spanning the gap. Germline loops: CDR1 SGHDT, CDR2 YYEEEE. CDR3 length: 12 amino acids. The CDR3 DNA reads as TGTGCCAGCAGGAGGGGGAATGAAAAACTGTTTTTT. Its translation: CASRRGNEKLFF.

The chain carries TRBV7-9 and TRBJ2-3; 10 nucleotides agree with TRBD2. This CDR3 contains 17 residues. Germline V gene lookup returns CDR1 SEHNR and CDR2 FQNEAQ (reference sequence). The V and J ends lost 2 bases and 0 bases, in that order; junction bases with no gene match: 5. The CDR3 is CASSLPSGGTSTDTQYF. The DNA of the CDR3 is TGTGCCAGCAGCTTACCTAGCGGGGGCACTAGCACAGATACGCAGTATTTT. Supplemented by reference TRBV7-9 and TRBJ2-3, the full variable domain reads DTGVSQNPRHKITKRGQNVTFRCDPISEHNRLYWYRQTLGQGPEFLTYFQNEAQLEKSRLLSDRFSAERPKGSFSTLEIQRTEQGDSAMYLCASSLPSGGTSTDTQYFGPGTRLTVL.

This chain uses TRBV6-5 with TRBJ2-7; 9 nucleotides match TRBD2. V lost 5 bases, J lost 2 bases, and 7 bases stayed unmatched. The CDR3 is 15 amino acids. Germline loops: CDR1 MNHEY, CDR2 SVGAGI. DNA for the CDR3: TGTGCCAGCAGTCAACCGGCTAGCGGGACCTACGAGCAGTACTTC. It encodes CASSQPASGTYEQYF.

The chain joins TRBV2 to TRBJ1-1, with unresolved D. The CDR3 runs to 14 residues. V lost 6 bases, J lost 2 bases, and 13 bases lay in between. Looked up from germline, CDR1 is SNHLY and CDR2 is FYNNEI. CDR3 loop: CASSPIGANTEAFF. The CDR3 DNA follows: TGTGCCAGCAGCCCCATAGGTGCAAACACTGAAGCTTTCTTT.

This rearrangement joins TRBV10-1 to TRBJ2-4; 8 nucleotides agree with TRBD1. Unmatched junction bases numbered 9, after V lost 3 bases and J lost 5 bases. Germline CDR1 WNHNN, CDR2 SYGVQD (reference sequence). This CDR3 contains 16 residues. The CDR3 region is CASSEGQGGPENIQYF. CDR3 DNA: TGCGCCAGCAGTGAAGGACAGGGAGGCCCAGAAAACATTCAGTACTTC.

The DNA of the CDR3 is TGTGCCAGCAGGGGGGGCCACGATACGCAGTATTTT. This sequence encodes CASRGGHDTQYF. The chain couples TRBV7-2 to TRBJ2-3; D tentatively fits TRBD1 or TRBD2 (6 bases each). Germline V gene sequence: CDR1 SGHTA, CDR2 FQGNSA. The ends were cut back, 6 bases at V and 6 bases at J, with 10 bases in the middle. The CDR3 consists of 12 residues.

The V call is TRBV6-6, the J call TRBJ2-7; 8 nucleotides align to TRBD2. Trimming at V came to 6 bases and at J to 5 bases, leaving 12 bases not matched to a gene. Germline-derived CDR1 and CDR2 are MNHNY and SVGAGI (reference sequence). The CDR3 contains 15 residues. CDR3 region: CASSPLPGGTNEQYF. The CDR3 DNA is TGTGCCAGCAGCCCCCTCCCGGGAGGGACAAACGAGCAGTACTTC.

The chain joins TRBV11-2 to TRBJ2-2, with 10 bases that match TRBD2. CDR3 length: 16 residues. V trimming: 1 base; J trimming: 7 bases; junction bases outside the gene matches: 6. Germline V CDR1 and CDR2: SGHAT, FQNNGV. CDR3 region: CASSLVAGGFIGELFF. Written as DNA, the CDR3 is TGTGCCAGCAGCTTAGTAGCGGGAGGTTTCATCGGGGAGCTGTTTTTT.

V is TRBV11-1 and J is TRBJ2-3, with 7 bases matching TRBD2. V dropped 5 bases and J dropped 2; count of bases not matched to a gene: 13. The CDR3 contains 17 residues. The germline gives CDR1 SGHAT, CDR2 FQDESV (reference sequence). CDR3 amino acids: CASSTYLGLQNTDTQYF. Written as DNA, the CDR3 is TGTGCCAGCAGCACATACCTGGGACTACAAAACACAGATACGCAGTATTTT. Filled out from reference TRBV11-1 and TRBJ2-3, the complete variable domain reads EAEVAQSPRYKITEKSQAVAFWCDPISGHATLYWYRQILGQGPELLVQFQDESVVDDSQLPKDRFSAERLKGVDSTLKIQPAELGDSAMYLCASSTYLGLQNTDTQYFGPGTRLTVL.